This passage covers 8 T cell receptor beta chains from one sample sequenced in a study of T cell responses to AZD1222 COVID-19 vaccine. Produced via immunoSEQ multiplex PCR; TCRdb's table is partial and in-frame only. This sample has roughly 120,000 clones; more than 75% occur once, and the top ten carry about 10%. The source material was peripheral blood, sampled on day 0 of AZD1222 vaccination. The source of these receptors is an adult in good health.

The chain is built from TRBV7-2 and TRBJ1-4; D not resolved. Germline CDR1 SGHTA, CDR2 FQGNSA. Trimming removed 5 bases from V and 0 bases from J, with 10 bases in between. The CDR3 runs 15 residues. The CDR3 DNA sequence: TGTGCCAGCAGCCCCGGGCTCCCAACTAATGAAAAACTGTTTTTT. This encodes CASSPGLPTNEKLFF.

The chain recombines TRBV18 with TRBJ2-1, with unresolved D. The CDR3 extends over 16 amino acids. Germline lookup yields CDR1 KGHSH and CDR2 LQKENI. Trimming took 3 bases from V and 1 from J, leaving 13 bases between them. The CDR3 loop is CASSPYDKDSYNEQFF. The CDR3 DNA reads TGTGCCAGCTCACCCTACGACAAGGATTCCTACAATGAGCAGTTCTTC.

The CDR3 reads CASSAHSEGYGYTF. CDR3 DNA sequence: TGCGCCAGCAGCGCCCACTCCGAGGGCTATGGCTACACCTTC. The V gene is TRBV4-3, the J gene TRBJ1-2, with unresolved D. This CDR3 is built from 14 residues. Germline V gene data show CDR1 as LGHNA and CDR2 as YSLEER. Trimming cost V 5 bases and J 4 bases, with 14 bases left between them.

V usage is TRBV27 and J usage is TRBJ1-1; 8 positions agree with TRBD1. V shed 4 bases and J 1 base; nucleotides not matched to a gene: 2. The CDR3 runs 14 residues. Germline loops: CDR1 MNHEY, CDR2 SMNVEV (reference sequence). CDR3 amino acids: CASSWGTGNTEAFF. CDR3 nucleotides: TGTGCCAGCAGTTGGGGGACAGGGAACACTGAAGCTTTCTTT.

V is TRBV28 and J is TRBJ1-4; 10 nucleotides line up with TRBD1. Germline lookup yields CDR1 MDHEN and CDR2 SYDVKM. The CDR3 is made up of 16 amino acids. Trimming cost V 5 bases and J 4 bases; bases outside gene matches: 7. CDR3 bases: TGTGCCAGCAGTCCAGAGACAGGGGGCTTTAATGAAAAACTGTTTTTT. It encodes CASSPETGGFNEKLFF.

The rearrangement joins TRBV7-2 to TRBJ2-7; 7 bases agree with TRBD2. This CDR3 has 14 residues. Germline CDR1 reads SGHTA; CDR2 reads FQGNSA. V lost 7 bases to trimming and J lost 2 bases; unmatched junction nucleotides: 8. In DNA form, the CDR3 reads TGTGCCAGCAATCAACAGCGGGGCCCCTACGAGCAGTACTTC. Translation gives CASNQQRGPYEQYF.

The V gene is TRBV11-1, the J gene TRBJ2-7; D gene ambiguous. CDR1 SGHAT and CDR2 FQDESV come from the germline V gene (reference sequence). The CDR3 is 12 amino acids. Trimming took off 1 base at V and 3 bases at J, with 4 bases between the two ends. CDR3 amino acids: CASSLVGYEQYF. CDR3 in DNA: TGTGCCAGCAGCTTAGTCGGCTACGAGCAGTACTTC.

The chain joins TRBV4-2 to TRBJ2-5; 9 positions agree with TRBD1. V trimming: 2 bases; J trimming: 5 bases; junction bases outside the gene matches: 6. This CDR3 contains 15 residues. Germline CDR1 LGHNA, CDR2 YNFKEQ. The CDR3 DNA follows: TGTGCCAGCAGCCAACCGGGACAGGGAGGGGAGACCCAGTACTTC. Amino acid sequence: CASSQPGQGGETQYF.